These 14 T cell receptor beta chains came from one sample sequenced in a study of metastatic and nonmetastatic thyroid tumors. TCRdb ran MiXCR on the PCR reads. The table lists tens of thousands of clones, around a fifth of them singletons. Ahead of thyroid surgery, no patient had received treatment of any kind. Sequencing used blood. The receptors were gathered from a female donor with papillary thyroid cancer or a benign thyroid nodule (not recorded which). Some clones in this sample may be carry-over from other donors' samples.

This clone was counted many times. The rearrangement joins TRBV3-1 to TRBJ2-1; the match to TRBD2 covers 11 bases. After removal of 4 bases from V and 5 bases from J, the junction contained 1 base not matched to a gene. Germline CDR1 and CDR2: LGHDT and YNNKEL (reference sequence). This CDR3 has 14 amino acids. Written as DNA, the CDR3 is TGTGCCAGCAGCCCACTAGCGGGAGACAATGAGCAGTTCTTC. It yields the protein CASSPLAGDNEQFF.

V gene TRBV28 combines with J gene TRBJ2-7; D is possibly TRBD2 (5 bases). CDR1 is MDHEN, CDR2 SYDVKM, per germline. The CDR3 extends over 14 amino acids. The V end was cut by 5 bases, the J end by 2 bases, with 13 bases between. This CDR3 reads CASSDGGRTYEQYF. The CDR3 bases are TGTGCCAGCAGTGACGGAGGACGAACCTACGAGCAGTACTTC.

In this sample, this clone turned up many times. The chain joins TRBV6-5 to TRBJ2-1; 13 nucleotides match TRBD2. CDR3 length: 18 amino acids. Germline V gene sequence: CDR1 MNHEY, CDR2 SVGAGI. V shed 4 bases and J 2 bases; nucleotides not matched to a gene: 8. As DNA, the CDR3 is TGTGCCAGCAGTTCTGGACTAGCGGGAGTGTCGACCTACAATGAGCAGTTCTTC. This sequence encodes CASSSGLAGVSTYNEQFF.

This clone was observed at least ten times. The chain employs TRBV11-1 and TRBJ1-1; 7 bases are a match to TRBD1. This CDR3 spans 14 amino acids. Germline V gene sequence: CDR1 SGHAT, CDR2 FQDESV (reference sequence). J was trimmed by 0 bases and V by 5 bases; bases with no gene match: 3. Written as DNA, the CDR3 is TGTGCCAGCAGCCCAGGACAGGTGAACACTGAAGCTTTCTTT. Protein product: CASSPGQVNTEAFF.

This clone was observed many times. The V call is TRBV29-1, the J call TRBJ2-3; D is ambiguous. Germline lookup yields CDR1 SQVTM and CDR2 ANQGSEA. The CDR3 covers 11 residues. The V and J ends lost 5 bases and 6 bases respectively, with 9 bases between them. The CDR3 loop is CSVLEGDTQYF. Written as DNA, the CDR3 is TGCAGCGTTTTAGAAGGGGATACGCAGTATTTT.

This clone has ten or more counts. The chain couples TRBV6-5 to TRBJ2-1; 9 bases agree with TRBD2. The germline V gene encodes CDR1 MNHEY and CDR2 SVGAGI. The J segment lost 4 bases and the V segment lost 2 bases, leaving 3 bases of the junction unmatched. There are 15 residues in the CDR3. In DNA, the CDR3 is TGTGCCAGCAGTTACGCTAGCGGGGAGTACAATGAGCAGTTCTTC. Protein: CASSYASGEYNEQFF.

This clone was detected ten times or more. A much larger clone differs from this one at a single base, so this may be a read error. The chain is built from TRBV27 and TRBJ1-5; D gene ambiguous. The CDR3 runs to 12 residues. CDR1 is MNHEY and CDR2 is SMNVEV in the germline V gene (reference sequence). This CDR3 reads CAGSFTGQPQHF. The DNA of the CDR3 is TGTGCCGGCAGTTTTACGGGACAGCCCCAGCATTTT.

This clone was recorded many times. The chain carries TRBV11-1 and TRBJ2-7, with TRBD2 identical over 15 bases. The ends lost 3 bases at V and 3 bases at J; junction bases unmatched: 9. Germline-derived CDR1 and CDR2 are SGHAT and FQDESV (reference sequence). This CDR3 has 18 amino acids. Written as DNA, the CDR3 is TGTGCCAGCAGCTTTCTGGGACTAGCGGGGGGTAACAACTACGAGCAGTACTTC. This encodes CASSFLGLAGGNNYEQYF.

The chain is built from TRBV5-1 and TRBJ1-4, with D hard to call. The V end was cut by 0 bases, the J end by 5 bases, with 8 bases between. CDR3 length: 14 residues. Per the germline V gene, CDR1 is SGHRS and CDR2 is YFSETQ. CDR3 sequence: CASSLGGENEKLFF. The CDR3 DNA follows: TGCGCCAGCAGCTTGGGAGGTGAGAATGAAAAACTGTTTTTT.

This clone has ten or more counts. The rearrangement uses TRBV27 and TRBJ1-6; D not certain. V lost 1 base to trimming and J lost 6 bases, with 1 base between them. Germline CDR1 MNHEY, CDR2 SMNVEV (reference sequence). The CDR3 runs to 12 residues. The CDR3 coding sequence is TGTGCCAGCAGTTTATTTAATTCACCCCTCCACTTT. Amino acid sequence: CASSLFNSPLHF.

The CDR3 DNA follows: TGCGCCAGCAGTGAGGGGCACTCCGGGCGACGAACCTACGAGCAGTACTTC. It yields the protein CASSEGHSGRRTYEQYF. The chain recombines TRBV10-2 with TRBJ2-7; D remains unclear. From germline, CDR1 is WSHSY and CDR2 SAAADI. V lost 2 bases and J lost 2, with 19 bases in between. CDR3 length: 17 residues.

This clone was counted at least ten times. The V and J genes are TRBV18 and TRBJ2-7, with a possible D match to TRBD1 (5 bases). This CDR3 is built from 14 residues. The germline gives CDR1 KGHSH, CDR2 LQKENI. V lost 2 bases and J lost 6, with 14 bases in between. As DNA, the CDR3 is TGTGCCAGCTCACCAGAAGAATGGGGCACCGAGCAGTACTTC. Translated: CASSPEEWGTEQYF.

The chain carries TRBV20-1 and TRBJ2-3; 14 nucleotides agree with TRBD2. This CDR3 is built from 17 residues. Germline-derived CDR1 and CDR2 are DFQATT and SNEGSKA (reference sequence). Unmatched junction bases numbered 9, after V lost 3 bases and J lost 4 bases. In DNA, the CDR3 is TGCAGTGCTAGCCCGCGGACGACTAGCGGGAGGGCAGATACGCAGTATTTT. Amino acids: CSASPRTTSGRADTQYF.

There are many counts of this clone. The rearrangement uses TRBV5-1 and TRBJ2-4; 7 nucleotides match TRBD1. Germline CDR1 and CDR2: SGHRS and YFSETQ. V shed 4 bases and J 1 base; nucleotides not matched to a gene: 5. The CDR3 extends over 15 amino acids. CDR3 amino acids: CASSPTGVAKNIQYF. The CDR3 DNA follows: TGCGCCAGCAGCCCAACAGGGGTCGCCAAAAACATTCAGTACTTC.